Below, 10 T cell receptor beta chains from the same sample are listed, as sequenced in a study of blood T cell repertoires in COVID-19. Assay used: immunoSEQ multiplex PCR; TCRdb lists only in-frame clones, some missing. The sample comprises fewer than 200,000 clones, 70% to 90% of which are singletons, and 2% to 3% rests with the top ten. The sample taken for sequencing was peripheral blood. These TCRs come from a man in his forties with active or convalescent COVID-19.

The chain employs TRBV18 and TRBJ2-1; 10 bases are a match to TRBD1. Germline assignment: CDR1 KGHSH and CDR2 LQKENI. The V gene end was trimmed by 0 bases and the J gene end by 2 bases; junction bases not matched to a gene: 4. The CDR3 spans 17 residues. The CDR3 protein is CASSPPGQGPTYNEQFF. DNA of the CDR3: TGTGCCAGCTCACCACCGGGACAGGGGCCTACCTACAATGAGCAGTTCTTC.

The gene calls are TRBV30 and TRBJ1-5, with D tentatively TRBD1 (5 bases). In germline, CDR1 is GTSNPN, CDR2 SVGIG (reference sequence). The CDR3 covers 13 residues. Here the CDR3 DNA reads TGTGCTTGGGGGGGAGTTAGCAATCAGCCCCAGCATTTT. Protein: CAWGGVSNQPQHF. Together with reference TRBV30 and TRBJ1-5, the CDR3 gives the full variable domain: SQTIHQWPATLVQPVGSPLSLECTVEGTSNPNLYWYRQAAGRGLQLLFYSVGIGQISSEVPQNLSASRPQDRQFILSSKKLLLSDSGFYLCAWGGVSNQPQHFGDGTRLSIL.

The gene calls are TRBV6-1 and TRBJ1-2; 9 nucleotides match TRBD1. The V gene end was trimmed by 0 bases and the J gene end by 8 bases; junction bases not matched to a gene: 10. This CDR3 contains 16 residues. The V gene's germline CDR1 is MNHNS and CDR2 SASEGT. CDR3 in DNA: TGTGCCAGCAGTGAAGCCCGCCCCCTAGGGACAGGGGGCTACACCTTC. The encoded protein is CASSEARPLGTGGYTF.

The chain couples TRBV29-1 to TRBJ1-2; TRBD1 matches at 7 bases. CDR3 length: 13 amino acids. The germline gives CDR1 SQVTM, CDR2 ANQGSEA. J gave up 6 bases and V 2 bases, and 6 bases lay outside the gene matches. CDR3: CSVEPTGANGYTF. CDR3 nucleotides: TGCAGCGTTGAACCTACAGGGGCGAATGGCTACACCTTC.

The chain couples TRBV7-8 to TRBJ1-1, with 7 bases matching TRBD1. The V segment lost 5 bases and the J segment 1 base; nucleotides outside the gene matches: 7. The CDR3 length is 15 residues. Germline CDR1 SGHVS, CDR2 FQNEAQ. DNA of the CDR3: TGTGCCAGCAGCGTTATAGGGGGCTCGAACACTGAAGCTTTCTTT. Its protein is CASSVIGGSNTEAFF.

This chain links TRBV3-1 (or the pseudogene TRBV3-2) with TRBJ2-2, with 11 bases aligning to TRBD2. The CDR3 totals 17 residues. V shed 1 base, J shed 3 bases, and the junction held 4 bases outside the gene matches. Germline V gene sequence: CDR1 LGHDT, CDR2 YNNKEL (reference sequence). CDR3: CASSQGLAGGDTGELFF. For the CDR3, the DNA is TGTGCCAGCAGCCAAGGTCTAGCGGGGGGCGACACCGGGGAGCTGTTTTTT.

The rearrangement links TRBV5-6 to TRBJ1-1; D perhaps matches TRBD1 (6 bases). Deletions cut 3 bases from V and 5 bases from J, with 17 bases between. The germline CDR1 and CDR2 sequences are SGHDT and YYEEEE. The CDR3 is made up of 15 amino acids. The CDR3 DNA is TGTGCCAGCAGCTCAACCTCAGGGGCGGTTACTGAAGCTTTCTTT. Protein product: CASSSTSGAVTEAFF.

This clone was seen a single time. The J gene is TRBJ1-1, the V gene TRBV14; 9 positions match TRBD1. Germline V gene data show CDR1 as SGHDN and CDR2 as FVKESK. This CDR3 comprises 15 residues. The trim removed 4 bases at V and 5 bases at J, leaving 8 bases unmatched. The chain's CDR3 is CASSRGTGLVTEAFF. CDR3 DNA sequence: TGTGCCAGCAGCCGGGGGACAGGGCTGGTTACTGAAGCTTTCTTT.

The genes are TRBV7-2 and TRBJ2-7; 12 bases are shared with TRBD1. V shed 5 bases and J 5 bases; nucleotides not matched to a gene: 7. Germline V lookup: CDR1 SGHTA, CDR2 FQGNSA. This CDR3 has 15 amino acids. CDR3 sequence reads: CASSGRDRGLNEQYF. Here the CDR3 DNA reads TGTGCCAGCAGCGGCCGGGACAGGGGGCTCAACGAGCAGTACTTC.

The V and J genes are TRBV7-3 and TRBJ2-2; the match to TRBD2 covers 8 bases. CDR3 length equals 15 residues. Germline lookup yields CDR1 SGHTA and CDR2 FQGTGA. With 7 bases clipped from V and 8 bases from J, the junction kept 12 bases outside the gene matches. CDR3 nucleotides: TGTGCCAGCACCCCGACTAGCGCCTCTACTGGGGAGCTGTTTTTT. Protein: CASTPTSASTGELFF.